This is a list of T cell receptor beta chains from one sample in a study of T cells in Graves' hyperthyroidism and ophthalmopathy. TCRdb reprocessed the multiplex PCR reads via MiXCR and lists one record per CDR3 protein. Of approximately 610,000 distinct CDR3 sequences listed, 14% to 15% are singletons. Sequenced sample: blood. The origin of the receptors is a woman aged 40-49 years with Graves' ophthalmopathy. Each CDR3 is given with its conserved first and last residue. A D gene is named only where the DNA matches it firmly. Clone size appears in some rows only: once, few, many, or a class for an expanded clone.

TRBJ2-5,TRBD2,TRBV5-6,.,CASSLASGTTYPGTQYF,TGTGCCAGCAGCTTGGCTAGCGGGACAACATATCCGGGGACCCAGTACTTC
TRBJ1-1,.,TRBV4-1,few,CASSQLALGDTEAFF,TGCGCCAGCAGCCAATTAGCCTTAGGGGACACTGAAGCTTTCTTT
TRBJ1-1,.,TRBV28,many,CASSYGAATEAFF,TGTGCCAGCAGTTATGGAGCGGCCACTGAAGCTTTCTTT
TRBJ1-2,TRBD1,TRBV19,many,CASSKGQGMTSYGYTF,TGTGCCAGTAGCAAGGGACAGGGGATGACTTCCTATGGCTACACCTTC
TRBJ2-2,.,TRBV28,many,CASSSLRDPTNTGELFF,TGTGCCAGCAGTTCCTTACGGGACCCAACGAACACCGGGGAGCTGTTTTTT
TRBJ1-2,.,TRBV5-1,many,CASSLGGHDGYTF,TGCGCCAGCAGCTTGGGTGGACACGATGGCTACACCTTC
TRBJ2-2,.,TRBV28,.,CASRDTGELVF,TGTGCCAGCAGAGACACCGGGGAGCTGGTTTTT
TRBJ1-2,.,TRBV7-2,few,CASSFGANYGYTF,TGTGCCAGCAGCTTCGGGGCTAACTATGGCTACACCTTC
TRBJ1-2,.,TRBV19,many,CASTLGDHGYTF,TGTGCCAGTACGCTGGGGGACCATGGCTACACCTTC
TRBJ2-1,.,TRBV6-2/TRBV6-3,many,CATSRGLGSYNEQFF,TGTGCCACGTCCCGGGGACTGGGCTCCTACAATGAGCAGTTCTTC
TRBJ2-7,.,TRBV9,many,CASSPRWDSYEQYF,TGTGCCAGCAGTCCACGATGGGACTCCTACGAGCAGTACTTC
TRBJ2-5,TRBD2,TRBV20-1,many,CSARDFTSGLETQYF,TGCAGTGCTAGAGATTTCACTAGCGGGCTGGAGACCCAGTACTTC
TRBJ2-5,TRBD2,TRBV7-9,.,CASSLSAAGGLETQYF,TGTGCCAGCAGCTTATCCGCAGCGGGGGGCCTAGAGACCCAGTACTTC
TRBJ2-7,TRBD2,TRBV28,many,CASSLGGTGLGAYF,TGTGCCAGCAGTCTCGGGGGCACGGGACTAGGTGCGTACTTC
TRBJ2-2,TRBD2,TRBV9,.,CASSVEVAGGTGELFF,TGTGCCAGCAGCGTAGAGGTAGCGGGAGGCACCGGGGAGCTGTTTTTT
TRBJ1-6,.,TRBV20-1,few,CSAVGALSPLHF,TGCAGTGCCGTAGGGGCCCTTTCACCCCTCCACTTT
TRBJ1-2,TRBD1,TRBV29-1,.,CSDLQGEEGYTF,TGCAGCGACCTACAGGGGGAGGAAGGCTACACCTTC
TRBJ2-4,TRBD1,TRBV12-5,many,CASGLGPGQGAFWHIQYF,TGTGCTAGTGGTTTGGGACCGGGACAGGGGGCCTTTTGGCACATTCAGTACTTC
TRBJ2-1,TRBD2,TRBV7-2,.,CASSLGGTSGTEQFF,TGTGCCAGCAGCTTAGGGGGGACTAGCGGGACTGAGCAGTTCTTC
TRBJ2-4,.,TRBV20-1,many,CSASLASKNIQYF,TGCAGTGCTAGTTTGGCTAGCAAAAACATTCAGTACTTC
TRBJ2-5,TRBD2,TRBV20-1,many,CSALSTSGSLETQYF,TGCAGTGCCCTTTCGACTAGCGGGAGCTTGGAGACCCAGTACTTC
TRBJ1-2,.,TRBV6-1,.,CASTLPPGGYTF,TGTGCCAGCACCCTGCCCCCCGGGGGCTACACCTTC
TRBJ1-1,.,TRBV5-1,many,CASKQTTEAFF,TGCGCCAGCAAGCAAACAACAGAAGCTTTCTTT
TRBJ2-3,.,TRBV15,many,CATSRDGITDTQYF,TGTGCCACCAGCAGAGATGGCATCACAGATACGCAGTATTTT
TRBJ1-3,.,TRBV5-1,many,CASSLAVGAGNTIYF,TGCGCCAGCAGCTTGGCCGTGGGGGCTGGAAACACCATATATTTT
TRBJ1-5,TRBD1,TRBV10-3,many,CAIRDDRGQPQHF,TGTGCCATCAGGGACGACAGGGGTCAGCCCCAGCATTTT
TRBJ1-2,.,TRBV27,.,CASSLSPLAFAGYTF,TGTGCCAGCAGTTTAAGTCCACTCGCTTTTGCTGGCTACACCTTC
TRBJ1-3,TRBD1,TRBV6-1,many,CASRERDRALGGNTIYF,TGTGCCAGCAGGGAGAGGGACAGGGCTCTCGGAGGAAACACCATATATTTT
TRBJ2-5,TRBD1,TRBV27,many,CASSRGQFQETQYF,TGTGCCAGCAGCAGGGGGCAGTTCCAAGAGACCCAGTACTTC
TRBJ1-3,.,TRBV28,many,CASSWGEGTELRNTIYF,TGTGCCAGCAGTTGGGGAGAGGGAACTGAACTTAGAAACACCATATATTTT
TRBJ2-5,TRBD1,TRBV3-1,many,CASSQGTGKETQYF,TGTGCCAGCAGCCAAGGGACAGGGAAAGAGACCCAGTACTTC
TRBJ1-1,.,TRBV14,many,CASSQLEGVGAFF,TGTGCCAGCAGCCAGTTGGAGGGGGTGGGAGCTTTCTTT
TRBJ1-3,.,TRBV18,many,CASSPGSGNTIYF,TGTGCCAGCTCACCGGGATCTGGAAACACCATATATTTT
TRBJ2-5,TRBD2,TRBV7-2,many,CASSLDGRGETQYF,TGTGCCAGCAGCTTAGACGGGAGGGGAGAGACCCAGTACTTC
TRBJ1-5,.,TRBV5-1,.,CASSSGSYQPQHF,TGCGCCAGCAGCTCGGGCAGCTATCAGCCCCAGCATTTT
TRBJ2-7,TRBD2,TRBV6-1,many,CASSEPTSELSYEQYF,TGTGCCAGCAGTGAGCCAACTAGCGAGTTGTCCTACGAGCAGTACTTC
TRBJ2-5,.,TRBV4-2,many,CASRPAGTGETQYF,TGTGCCAGCAGACCAGCAGGGACTGGAGAGACCCAGTACTTC
TRBJ2-7,TRBD2,TRBV11-2,few,CASSLNPAGASYEQYF,TGTGCCAGCAGCTTAAATCCAGCGGGAGCGTCCTACGAGCAGTACTTC
TRBJ2-7,TRBD1,TRBV28,many,CASRGRTGVSEQYF,TGTGCCAGCAGGGGGAGGACAGGGGTTAGTGAGCAGTACTTC
TRBJ1-5,.,TRBV27,many,CASSLMGRGQPQHF,TGTGCCAGCAGTTTAATGGGGAGGGGGCAGCCCCAGCATTTT
TRBJ2-5,.,TRBV19,.,CASSIQDSQETQYF,TGTGCCAGTAGTATTCAGGACAGCCAAGAGACCCAGTACTTC
TRBJ2-2,TRBD2,TRBV19,many,CASSKGTGTSGNTGELFF,TGTGCCAGTAGTAAGGGGACCGGGACTAGCGGCAACACCGGGGAGCTGTTTTTT
TRBJ1-2,TRBD1,TRBV29-1,many,CSVGGQTHYGYTF,TGCAGCGTTGGGGGACAGACCCACTATGGCTACACCTTC
TRBJ2-7,TRBD1,TRBV4-2,many,CASSQVQGAGEQYF,TGTGCCAGCAGCCAAGTCCAGGGGGCGGGGGAGCAGTACTTC
TRBJ1-2,.,TRBV28,.,CASSPSAYGYTF,TGTGCCAGCAGCCCCTCGGCCTATGGCTACACCTTC
TRBJ2-3,.,TRBV5-4,few,CASSSPRDMSTDTQYF,TGTGCCAGCAGCTCCCCTCGGGACATGAGCACAGATACGCAGTATTTT
TRBJ2-7,TRBD1,TRBV11-2,.,CASSLDDPRTGSYEQYF,TGTGCCAGCAGCTTAGATGACCCGAGGACAGGTTCCTACGAGCAGTACTTC